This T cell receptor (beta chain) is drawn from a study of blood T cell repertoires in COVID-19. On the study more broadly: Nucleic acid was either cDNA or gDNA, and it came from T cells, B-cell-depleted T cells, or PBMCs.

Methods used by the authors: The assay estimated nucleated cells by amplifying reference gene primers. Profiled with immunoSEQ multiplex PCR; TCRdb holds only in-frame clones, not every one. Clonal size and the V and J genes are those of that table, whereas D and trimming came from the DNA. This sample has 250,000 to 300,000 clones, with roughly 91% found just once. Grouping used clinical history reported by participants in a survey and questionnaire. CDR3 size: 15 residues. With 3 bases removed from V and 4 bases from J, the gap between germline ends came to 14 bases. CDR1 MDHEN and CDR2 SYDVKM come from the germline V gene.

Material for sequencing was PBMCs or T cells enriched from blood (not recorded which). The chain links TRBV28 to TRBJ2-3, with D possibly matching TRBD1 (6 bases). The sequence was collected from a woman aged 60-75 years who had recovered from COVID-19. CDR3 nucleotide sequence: TGTGCCAGCAGTTTGCTAACAGGGTTATCAGATACGCAGTATTTT. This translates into CASSLLTGLSDTQYF. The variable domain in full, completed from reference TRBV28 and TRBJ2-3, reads DVKVTQSSRYLVKRTGEKVFLECVQDMDHENMFWYRQDPGLGLRLIYFSYDVKMKEKGDIPEGYSVSREKKERFSLILESASTNQTSMYLCASSLLTGLSDTQYFGPGTRLTVL.